This T cell receptor (beta chain) derives from a study of blood T cell repertoires in COVID-19. Clones were sequenced by immunoSEQ multiplex PCR, and TCRdb holds only the in-frame ones, with some missing. The repertoire has some 150,000 clones, roughly 80% of them found once; the top ten carry 3% to 3.5%. The CDR3 has 14 residues. CDR1 is SGHDN, CDR2 FVKESK, per germline. Trimming took off 3 bases at V and 1 base at J, with 9 bases between the two ends. The chain employs TRBV14 and TRBJ1-1; the D gene is possibly TRBD1 (6 bases). The sample comprised peripheral blood. The clonotype originates from a woman older than 75 with acute or convalescent COVID-19. This CDR3 is CASSQIQGNTEAFF. Here the CDR3 DNA reads TGTGCCAGCAGCCAGATACAGGGGAACACTGAAGCTTTCTTT.